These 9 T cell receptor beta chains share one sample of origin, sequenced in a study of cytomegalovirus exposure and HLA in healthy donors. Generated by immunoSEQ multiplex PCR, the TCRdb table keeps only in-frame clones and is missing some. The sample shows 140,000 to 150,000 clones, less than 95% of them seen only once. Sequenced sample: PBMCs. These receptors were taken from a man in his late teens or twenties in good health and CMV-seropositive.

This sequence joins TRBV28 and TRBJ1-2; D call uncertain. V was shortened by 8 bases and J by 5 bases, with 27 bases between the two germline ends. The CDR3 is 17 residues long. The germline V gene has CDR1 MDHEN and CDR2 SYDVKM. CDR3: CASQEPFSGLAEYGYTF. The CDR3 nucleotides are TGTGCCAGCCAAGAGCCTTTTAGCGGGTTGGCGGAGTATGGCTACACCTTC.

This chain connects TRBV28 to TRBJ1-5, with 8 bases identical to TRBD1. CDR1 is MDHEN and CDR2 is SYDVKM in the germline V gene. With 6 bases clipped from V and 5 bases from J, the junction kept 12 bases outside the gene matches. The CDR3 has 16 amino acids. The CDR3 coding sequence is TGTGCCAGCAGCCCAAGACAGGGGTTGCTCCATCAGCCCCAGCATTTT. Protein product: CASSPRQGLLHQPQHF.

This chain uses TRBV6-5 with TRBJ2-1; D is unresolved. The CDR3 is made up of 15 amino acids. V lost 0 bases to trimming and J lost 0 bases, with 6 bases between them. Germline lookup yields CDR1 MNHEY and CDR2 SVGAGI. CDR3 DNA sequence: TGTGCCAGCAGTTACTCATGGAGCTCCTACAATGAGCAGTTCTTC. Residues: CASSYSWSSYNEQFF.

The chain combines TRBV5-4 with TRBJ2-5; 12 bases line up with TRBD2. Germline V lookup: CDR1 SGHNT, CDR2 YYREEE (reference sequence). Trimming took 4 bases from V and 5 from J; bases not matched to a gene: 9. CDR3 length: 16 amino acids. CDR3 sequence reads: CASSSSGLAGRETQYF. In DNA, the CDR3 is TGTGCCAGCAGCAGCTCCGGACTAGCGGGAAGGGAGACCCAGTACTTC.

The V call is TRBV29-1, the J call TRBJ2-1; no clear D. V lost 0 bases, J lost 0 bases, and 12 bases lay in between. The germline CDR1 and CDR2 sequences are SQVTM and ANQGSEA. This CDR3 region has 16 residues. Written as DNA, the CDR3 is TGCAGCGTTGAAGATCCCGGCGCTAGCTCCTACAATGAGCAGTTCTTC. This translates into CSVEDPGASSYNEQFF.

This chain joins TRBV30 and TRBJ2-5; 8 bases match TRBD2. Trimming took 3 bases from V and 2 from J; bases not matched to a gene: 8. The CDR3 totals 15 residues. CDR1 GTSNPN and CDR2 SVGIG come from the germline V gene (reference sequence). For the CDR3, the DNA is TGTGCCTGGAGCCTACCTACTAGCGGACAAGAGACCCAGTACTTC. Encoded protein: CAWSLPTSGQETQYF.

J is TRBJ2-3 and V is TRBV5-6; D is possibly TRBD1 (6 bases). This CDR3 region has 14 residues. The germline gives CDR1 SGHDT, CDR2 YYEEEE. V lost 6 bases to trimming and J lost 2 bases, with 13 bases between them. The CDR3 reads CASISQGFTDTQYF. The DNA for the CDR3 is TGTGCCAGCATTTCCCAGGGGTTCACAGATACGCAGTATTTT.

In DNA form, the CDR3 reads TGTGCCAGCAGGATCGGGACAGGGGGTGGCACCTTC. It specifies CASRIGTGGGTF. The V gene is TRBV28, the J gene TRBJ1-2, with TRBD1 matching 11 bases. The trim removed 6 bases at V and 13 bases at J, leaving 7 bases unmatched. This CDR3 comprises 12 residues. The germline V gene encodes CDR1 MDHEN and CDR2 SYDVKM.

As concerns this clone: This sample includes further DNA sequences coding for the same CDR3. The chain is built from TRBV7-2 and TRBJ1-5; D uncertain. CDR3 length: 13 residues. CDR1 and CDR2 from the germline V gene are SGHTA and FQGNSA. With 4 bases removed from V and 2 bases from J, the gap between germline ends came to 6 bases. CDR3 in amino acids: CASSYRGNQPQHF. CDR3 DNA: TGTGCCAGCAGCTATAGAGGCAATCAGCCCCAGCATTTT.